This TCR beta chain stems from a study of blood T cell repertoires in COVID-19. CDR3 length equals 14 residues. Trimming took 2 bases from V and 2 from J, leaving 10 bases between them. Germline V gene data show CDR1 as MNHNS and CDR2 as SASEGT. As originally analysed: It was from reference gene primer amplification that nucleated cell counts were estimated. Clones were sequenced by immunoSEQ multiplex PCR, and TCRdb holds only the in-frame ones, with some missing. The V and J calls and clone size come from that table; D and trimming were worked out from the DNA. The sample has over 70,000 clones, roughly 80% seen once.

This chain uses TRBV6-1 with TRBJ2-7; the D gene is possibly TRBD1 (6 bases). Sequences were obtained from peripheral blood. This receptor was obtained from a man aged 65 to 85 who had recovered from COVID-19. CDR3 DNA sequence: TGTGCCAGCAGTGAAACAGGGCTCCCCTACGAGCAGTACTTC. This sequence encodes CASSETGLPYEQYF.